One and the same sample provided the 30 T cell receptor beta chains below, sequenced in a study of cytomegalovirus exposure and HLA in healthy donors. The PCR used 60 Vbeta and 13 Jbeta primers. Only in-frame clones appear in the TCRdb table, and some are missing; sequencing was by immunoSEQ multiplex PCR. The sample has 160,000 or so clones; more than 65% are singletons. The material sequenced was PBMCs. These receptor sequences come from a man aged 25 to 40 in good health and CMV-seronegative.

This clone was observed a few times. This chain uses TRBV9 with TRBJ1-4; possible D gene TRBD1, 6 bases. This CDR3 region has 19 residues. Germline CDR1 and CDR2: SGDLS and YYNGEE. V gave up 2 bases and J gave up 7 bases, with 27 bases separating them. This chain's CDR3 is CASSVTRRQARRGGEKLFF. The CDR3 DNA reads as TGTGCCAGCAGCGTTACGCGTAGACAGGCGAGGAGGGGGGGTGAAAAACTGTTTTTT.

Note on this clone: Its ends do not fully match the called genes, so a read error is possible. This rearrangement joins TRBV7-7 to TRBJ2-2, with 8 bases fitting TRBD1. The V gene's germline CDR1 is SSHAT and CDR2 FNYEAQ (reference sequence). The CDR3 contains 16 residues. CDR3 in DNA: TGTGCTAGCAGCTGGGGGACAGGATTGAACACCGGGGAGCTGTTTTTT. Amino acids: CASSWGTGLNTGELFF.

J is TRBJ2-2 and V is TRBV5-1, with D tentatively TRBD2 (5 bases). CDR3 size: 16 residues. Germline V lookup: CDR1 SGHRS, CDR2 YFSETQ. Trimming pared 4 bases from V and 0 bases from J, leaving 13 bases between. The CDR3 DNA reads TGCGCCAGCAGCCGGAGGTGGCAGGCGAACACCGGGGAGCTGTTTTTT. This translates into CASSRRWQANTGELFF.

This chain uses TRBV7-2 with TRBJ2-7; D uncertain. This CDR3 spans 14 amino acids. With 5 bases removed from V and 2 bases from J, the gap between germline ends came to 13 bases. Germline CDR1 is SGHTA and CDR2 is FQGNSA. Here the CDR3 reads CASSPYDKTYEQYF. CDR3 sequence (DNA): TGTGCCAGCAGCCCCTATGACAAAACCTACGAGCAGTACTTC.

V is TRBV6-5 and J is TRBJ2-7; TRBD1 agrees at 12 bases. The J segment lost 5 bases and the V segment lost 2 bases, leaving 4 bases of the junction unmatched. The germline V gene has CDR1 MNHEY and CDR2 SVGAGI. The CDR3 sequence is 15 residues long. CDR3 sequence reads: CASSYGGTGGHEQYF. Written as DNA, the CDR3 is TGTGCCAGCAGTTACGGTGGGACAGGGGGCCACGAGCAGTACTTC.

The J gene is TRBJ1-2, the V gene TRBV30, with 8 bases fitting TRBD1. V lost 4 bases, J lost 7 bases, and 8 bases stayed unmatched. The CDR3 loop spans 13 amino acids. The germline V gene has CDR1 GTSNPN and CDR2 SVGIG (reference sequence). DNA for the CDR3: TGTGCCTGGACGAGGGGGACAGGTCTTGGCTACACCTTC. Its translation is CAWTRGTGLGYTF.

This clone came up once. V gene TRBV5-4 combines with J gene TRBJ2-3, with a possible D match to TRBD2 (7 bases). The CDR3 contains 17 residues. Germline-derived CDR1 and CDR2 are SGHNT and YYREEE (reference sequence). V was trimmed by 3 bases and J by 1 base, leaving 18 bases between them. The CDR3, as DNA: TGTGCCAGCAGCTCCCCCCCCGTGCGGGGGCGCACAGATACGCAGTATTTT. It translates to CASSSPPVRGRTDTQYF. The full variable domain, in which reference TRBV5-4 and TRBJ2-3 provide the parts outside the CDR3, is ETGVTQSPTHLIKTRGQQVTLRCSSQSGHNTVSWYQQALGQGPQFIFQYYREEENGRGNFPPRFSGLQFPNYSSELNVNALELDDSALYLCASSSPPVRGRTDTQYFGPGTRLTVL.

The chain joins TRBV2 to TRBJ2-1; 7 nucleotides agree with TRBD1. The germline V gene encodes CDR1 SNHLY and CDR2 FYNNEI. The CDR3 covers 13 residues. With V trimmed by 4 bases and J by 8 bases, 5 bases remained unmatched. For the CDR3, the DNA is TGTGCCAGCAGTGCCCCGGACAGGTATGAGCAGTTCTTC. This encodes CASSAPDRYEQFF.

The chain carries TRBV6-6 and TRBJ2-7, with TRBD2 as a possible D gene (6 bases). The CDR3 is made up of 16 amino acids. Trimming shortened V by 2 bases and J by 5 bases, and 19 bases separated the two germline ends. CDR1 is MNHNY, CDR2 SVGAGI, per germline (reference sequence). CDR3: CASSYAPPGGPDEQYF. CDR3 bases: TGTGCCAGCAGTTACGCACCTCCCGGGGGACCAGACGAGCAGTACTTC.

This chain joins TRBV4-2 and TRBJ2-1; 9 bases line up with TRBD2. J gave up 5 bases and V 5 bases, and 13 bases lay outside the gene matches. The CDR3 covers 17 residues. Germline CDR1 LGHNA, CDR2 YNFKEQ. This chain's CDR3 is CASSAYSRAGGDNEQFF. For the CDR3, the DNA is TGTGCCAGCAGCGCCTACTCCCGTGCGGGAGGGGACAATGAGCAGTTCTTC.

Points on this clone: Other DNA sequences in the sample encode the same CDR3. The rearrangement joins TRBV27 to TRBJ2-3; 8 bases align to TRBD1. This CDR3 is built from 13 residues. Germline CDR1 is MNHEY and CDR2 is SMNVEV (reference sequence). V lost 8 bases and J lost 3; bases outside the gene matches: 4. CDR3 sequence reads: CASRTGSTDTQYF. The CDR3 region has the DNA TGTGCCAGCCGGACAGGGTCAACAGATACGCAGTATTTT.

This chain joins TRBV7-9 and TRBJ2-1; D gene uncertain. V lost 2 bases to trimming and J lost 15 bases, with 17 bases between them. Germline-derived CDR1 and CDR2 are SEHNR and FQNEAQ (reference sequence). The CDR3 extends over 13 amino acids. The chain's CDR3 is CASSLFSDTVSFF. CDR3 sequence (DNA): TGTGCCAGCAGCTTATTCTCCGACACGGTGTCGTTCTTC.

V and J are TRBV30 and TRBJ1-5; the D gene is possibly TRBD1 (5 bases). CDR1 is GTSNPN, CDR2 SVGIG, per germline (reference sequence). The CDR3 spans 13 residues. Deletions cut 3 bases from V and 7 bases from J, with 13 bases between. The CDR3 DNA is TGTGCCTGGAGAAGACAGTCTGGCCAGCCCCAGCATTTT. This translates into CAWRRQSGQPQHF.

This clone came up a few times. This chain joins TRBV4-1 and TRBJ2-7; D unclear. The ends were cut back, 2 bases at V and 1 base at J, with 12 bases in the middle. Germline CDR1 is MGHRA and CDR2 is YSYEKL. The CDR3 consists of 15 residues. The chain's CDR3 is CASSQIDIGSYEQYF. CDR3 nucleotides: TGCGCCAGCAGCCAAATAGACATAGGATCCTACGAGCAGTACTTC.

The V call is TRBV2, the J call TRBJ2-7; 8 bases agree with TRBD1. The CDR3 has 15 residues. Germline V lookup: CDR1 SNHLY, CDR2 FYNNEI. Unmatched junction bases numbered 8, after V lost 6 bases and J lost 1 base. The CDR3 sequence is CASRIPTGGSYEQYF. Written as DNA, the CDR3 is TGTGCCAGCAGGATCCCTACAGGGGGGTCCTACGAGCAGTACTTC.

The chain has TRBV28 and TRBJ1-1; D call uncertain. Trimming took off 10 bases at V and 7 bases at J, with 19 bases between the two ends. Germline V gene sequence: CDR1 MDHEN, CDR2 SYDVKM. This CDR3 comprises 13 residues. CDR3 sequence reads: CAIVAVEAIEAFF. For the CDR3, the DNA is TGTGCCATCGTAGCGGTAGAAGCCATTGAAGCTTTCTTT.

This clone was counted a few times. The genes are TRBV7-6 and TRBJ2-1; 13 bases are shared with TRBD2. V lost 5 bases to trimming and J lost 1 base; unmatched junction nucleotides: 8. The CDR3 consists of 18 residues. Germline V gene sequence: CDR1 SGHVS, CDR2 FNYEAQ. CDR3 residues: CASSLPTSGRRSYNEQFF. The CDR3 bases are TGTGCCAGCAGCCTACCGACTAGCGGGAGGCGGTCCTACAATGAGCAGTTCTTC.

The J gene is TRBJ1-4, the V gene TRBV9; unclear D gene. The CDR3 consists of 14 residues. V was cut by 4 bases and J by 0 bases, with 7 bases left in between. CDR1 and CDR2 from the germline V gene are SGDLS and YYNGEE. CDR3 sequence reads: CASSFGTTNEKLFF. The CDR3 nucleotides are TGTGCCAGCAGCTTCGGGACAACTAATGAAAAACTGTTTTTT.

This chain connects TRBV5-1 to TRBJ2-7, with a tentative D call TRBD1 (6 bases). V shed 4 bases and J shed 3 bases, with 17 bases lying between them. This CDR3 has 15 amino acids. Per the germline V gene, CDR1 is SGHRS and CDR2 is YFSETQ. For the CDR3, the DNA is TGCGCCAGCAGCCAGGACAGTCCTCAATACTACGAGCAGTACTTC. It translates to CASSQDSPQYYEQYF.

J is TRBJ2-5 and V is TRBV6-5; 7 bases match TRBD1. Matching the DNA end better, TRBJ2-7 makes the J call doubtful. Germline CDR1 is MNHEY and CDR2 is SVGAGI. This CDR3 region has 14 residues. CDR3: CASSPIDRDYEQYF. The CDR3 region has the DNA TGTGCCAGCAGTCCGATCGACAGGGATTACGAGCAGTACTTC.

This sequence joins TRBV28 and TRBJ2-3; 12 bases fit TRBD2. The CDR3 spans 15 residues. Per the germline V gene, CDR1 is MDHEN and CDR2 is SYDVKM. The trim removed 5 bases at V and 4 bases at J, leaving 4 bases unmatched. The CDR3 loop is CASSLAGGPPDTQYF. In DNA, the CDR3 is TGTGCCAGCAGTCTAGCGGGGGGGCCCCCAGATACGCAGTATTTT.

V usage is TRBV28 and J usage is TRBJ2-7; possible D gene TRBD2, 5 bases. The CDR3 consists of 12 residues. V lost 6 bases and J 5 bases, leaving 11 bases between the germline ends. Per the germline V gene, CDR1 is MDHEN and CDR2 is SYDVKM. CDR3 amino acids: CASRGGRNEQYF. CDR3 coding DNA: TGTGCCAGCAGAGGAGGACGGAACGAGCAGTACTTC.

The chain employs TRBV6-5 and TRBJ1-5; perhaps TRBD1 as D (6 bases). Germline CDR1 MNHEY, CDR2 SVGAGI. V was shortened by 5 bases and J by 5 bases, with 13 bases between the two germline ends. CDR3 length equals 14 residues. The chain's CDR3 is CASSEMGADQPQHF. DNA of the CDR3: TGTGCCAGCAGTGAAATGGGGGCGGATCAGCCCCAGCATTTT.

This clone was seen just once. This chain joins TRBV9 and TRBJ2-1, with TRBD2 matching over 16 bases. This CDR3 is 20 amino acids long. CDR1 is SGDLS, CDR2 YYNGEE, per germline. V was pared by 2 bases and J by 3 bases, with 11 bases of the junction left unmatched. CDR3 residues: CASSVPAGTSGRDDYNEQFF. The CDR3, as DNA: TGTGCCAGCAGCGTCCCAGCCGGGACTAGCGGGAGGGATGACTACAATGAGCAGTTCTTC.

The chain recombines TRBV27 with TRBJ2-2; D is unclear. CDR1 is MNHEY, CDR2 SMNVEV, per germline (reference sequence). Trimming left V 2 bases short and J 3 bases short, with 4 bases between. The length of the CDR3 is 13 residues. CDR3 sequence: CASSLPYTGELFF. The CDR3 DNA sequence: TGTGCCAGCAGTTTACCCTACACCGGGGAGCTGTTTTTT.

Only one count was recorded for this clone. The chain employs TRBV28 and TRBJ2-7; 10 bases match TRBD1. The CDR3 totals 16 residues. Germline CDR1 reads MDHEN; CDR2 reads SYDVKM. J lost 6 bases, V lost 2 bases, and 10 bases had no gene match. The CDR3 here is CASSLPPGQGVVEQYF. The CDR3 bases are TGTGCCAGCAGTTTACCTCCCGGACAGGGGGTTGTCGAGCAGTACTTC.

The J gene is TRBJ2-5, the V gene TRBV5-6; D uncertain. Per the germline V gene, CDR1 is SGHDT and CDR2 is YYEEEE. The CDR3 runs 14 residues. With 3 bases removed from V and 4 bases from J, the gap between germline ends came to 13 bases. CDR3 loop: CASSSSLGRETQYF. The CDR3 DNA reads TGTGCCAGCAGCTCGAGTCTCGGTAGAGAGACCCAGTACTTC.

The CDR3 nucleotides are TGTGCCAGCAGCGACAGACAGAATCTCTACGAGCAGTACTTC. Translating gives CASSDRQNLYEQYF. The chain recombines TRBV7-9 with TRBJ2-7, with D perhaps TRBD1 (5 bases). From germline, CDR1 is SEHNR and CDR2 FQNEAQ (reference sequence). Trimming shortened V by 5 bases and J by 3 bases, and 14 bases separated the two germline ends. The CDR3 loop spans 14 amino acids.

The chain couples TRBV6-5 to TRBJ2-1; D is possibly TRBD2 (5 bases). CDR1 and CDR2 from the germline V gene are MNHEY and SVGAGI. V dropped 5 bases and J dropped 8 bases, with 10 bases sitting between them. The CDR3 totals 12 residues. CDR3 bases: TGTGCCAGCAGTCGCCGAGGGTATGAGCAGTTCTTC. Translated: CASSRRGYEQFF.

The chain joins TRBV5-5 to TRBJ2-1; D unclear. The V gene lost 7 bases and the J gene lost 6 bases, with 17 bases spanning the gap. Looked up from germline, CDR1 is SGHKS and CDR2 is YYEKEE (reference sequence). The CDR3 contains 14 residues. The CDR3, as DNA: TGTGCCAGCGCGTCTGATGGGCCCCTCAATGAGCAGTTCTTC. This translates into CASASDGPLNEQFF.